Each of the 19 T cell receptor beta chains below was sequenced from the same sample in a study of spatial heterogeneity in lung cancer. Regarding time point: blood at routine non-recurrence follow-up after resection. Tumor, nontumor lung or frozen PBMC supplied whole RNA that was sequenced unsorted. TCRdb re-derived calls from the 5' RACE reads in MiXCR, one entry per CDR3 protein. The profile shows roughly 120,000 distinct CDR3 sequences, 12% of them singletons. Sequencing used PBMCs, obtained at follow-up. All receptors come from a male donor with early-stage non-small cell lung cancer.

Notes on this clonotype: Germline is not matched at one junction end, which may reflect a read error. J is TRBJ2-3 and V is TRBV7-7; possible D gene TRBD2, 6 bases. The CDR3 totals 15 residues. Germline values: CDR1 SSHAT, CDR2 FNYEAQ (reference sequence). CDR3 DNA sequence: TGTGCTAGCAGCCGCGGGACGGAACACACAGATACGCAGTATTTT. Amino acids: CASSRGTEHTDTQYF.

Many counts were recorded for this clonotype. This chain links TRBV10-3 with TRBJ2-5; D gene unclear. Germline lookup yields CDR1 ENHRY and CDR2 SYGVKD. There are 13 residues in the CDR3. V lost 0 bases and J lost 3, with 5 bases in between. This CDR3 is CAISESGKETQYF. The CDR3 DNA is TGTGCCATCAGTGAGTCGGGGAAAGAGACCCAGTACTTC.

The CDR3 spells CASSFYRSSYEQYF. As DNA, the CDR3 is TGTGCCAGCAGCTTTTATAGGTCCTCCTACGAGCAGTACTTC. The rearrangement joins TRBV7-2 to TRBJ2-7; D is uncertain. CDR1 is SGHTA, CDR2 FQGNSA, per germline. CDR3 length: 14 amino acids. V was clipped by 3 bases and J by 0 bases, with 9 bases between them. Full variable domain (missing parts from reference TRBV7-2 and TRBJ2-7): GAGVSQSPSNKVTEKGKDVELRCDPISGHTALYWYRQSLGQGLEFLIYFQGNSAPDKSGLPSDRFSAERTGGSVSTLTIQRTQQEDSAVYLCASSFYRSSYEQYFGPGTRLTVT.

This clonotype has more than one count but fewer than ten. The chain couples TRBV3-1 to TRBJ2-2; 7 bases are shared with TRBD2. Germline lookup yields CDR1 LGHDT and CDR2 YNNKEL (reference sequence). This CDR3 has 15 residues. The V and J ends lost 1 base and 6 bases, in that order; junction bases with no gene match: 5. The CDR3 nucleotides read TGTGCCAGCAGCCAAGCGGGGGGAGGTGCCGGGGAGCTGTTTTTT. This translates into CASSQAGGGAGELFF.

There are many counts of this clonotype. The V and J genes are TRBV20-1 and TRBJ2-5, with 8 bases aligning to TRBD1. After removal of 1 base from V and 2 bases from J, the junction contained 3 bases not matched to a gene. The CDR3 spans 14 residues. Germline loops: CDR1 DFQATT, CDR2 SNEGSKA (reference sequence). The CDR3 protein is CSARGGTGQETQYF. DNA for the CDR3: TGCAGTGCTAGAGGGGGGACAGGTCAAGAGACCCAGTACTTC.

The chain combines TRBV27 with TRBJ2-3; D gene ambiguous. CDR1 is MNHEY and CDR2 is SMNVEV in the germline V gene (reference sequence). V gave up 3 bases and J gave up 0 bases, with 7 bases separating them. The length of the CDR3 is 14 residues. CDR3 nucleotide sequence: TGTGCCAGCAGTTTTGTCCAGAGCACAGATACGCAGTATTTT. Protein product: CASSFVQSTDTQYF.

This clonotype was detected only a few times. The V gene is TRBV12-3 or TRBV12-4, the J gene TRBJ2-1, with 9 bases aligning to TRBD2. This CDR3 region has 13 residues. The J segment lost 7 bases and the V segment lost 11 bases, leaving 9 bases of the junction unmatched. Here the CDR3 DNA reads TGTGCCGGACAGAGCGGGGGGATGAATGAGCAGTTCTTC. Encoded protein: CAGQSGGMNEQFF.

The chain recombines TRBV20-1 with TRBJ1-5, with TRBD1 as a possible D gene (6 bases). The V and J ends lost 0 bases and 8 bases respectively, with 20 bases between them. Germline V gene data show CDR1 as DFQATT and CDR2 as SNEGSKA (reference sequence). The CDR3 spans 16 residues. The CDR3 nucleotides read TGCAGTGCTAGAGAATTACAAGAGGGGGGGAGGAAGCCCCAGCATTTT. Protein product: CSARELQEGGRKPQHF.

This clonotype was counted at least ten times. J is TRBJ2-3 and V is TRBV7-2; 10 nucleotides match TRBD2. V dropped 5 bases and J dropped 0; count of bases not matched to a gene: 11. The CDR3 extends over 18 amino acids. The germline V gene has CDR1 SGHTA and CDR2 FQGNSA. The CDR3: CASSPWTSGKSSTDTQYF. The DNA for the CDR3 is TGTGCCAGCAGCCCTTGGACTAGCGGCAAGTCTAGCACAGATACGCAGTATTTT.

This clonotype came up many times. The chain recombines TRBV29-1 with TRBJ2-3; 7 nucleotides agree with TRBD1. After removal of 4 bases from V and 1 base from J, the junction contained 11 bases not matched to a gene. CDR3 length: 16 residues. Germline CDR1 reads SQVTM; CDR2 reads ANQGSEA. The CDR3 DNA reads TGCAGCGTTGCTGGAGCCCGGGACAGCCGCACAGATACGCAGTATTTT. Its translation: CSVAGARDSRTDTQYF.

The J gene is TRBJ2-3, the V gene TRBV4-1; tentatively, D is TRBD1 or TRBD2 (5 bases each). The V end was cut by 4 bases, the J end by 6 bases, with 8 bases between. The CDR3 totals 12 residues. CDR1 and CDR2 (germline): MGHRA, YSYEKL. The CDR3 here is CASSPEGDTQYF. In nucleotides, the CDR3 is TGCGCCAGCAGCCCCGAGGGGGATACGCAGTATTTT.

This clonotype was counted only a few times. The chain has TRBV6-2 or TRBV6-3 and TRBJ2-7; perhaps TRBD1 as D (6 bases). This CDR3 is built from 13 residues. Germline lookup yields CDR1 MNHEY and CDR2 SVGEGT. Trimming left V 6 bases short and J 0 bases short, with 9 bases between. The DNA for the CDR3 is TGTGCCAGCAGCAACAGGGACTCCTACGAGCAGTACTTC. Translating it yields CASSNRDSYEQYF.

This clonotype occurred a few times. The chain couples TRBV3-1 to TRBJ2-3; D possibly uses TRBD1 or TRBD2 (5 bases each). Germline lookup yields CDR1 LGHDT and CDR2 YNNKEL (reference sequence). Trimming pared 3 bases from V and 2 bases from J, leaving 24 bases between. This CDR3 spans 19 amino acids. The CDR3 loop is CASSQQLYDSRGLTDTQYF. The CDR3 DNA reads as TGTGCCAGCAGCCAGCAGCTCTACGACAGTCGGGGCCTCACAGATACGCAGTATTTT.

This clonotype has ten or more counts. CDR3 sequence (DNA): TGTGCCAGCAGCGTAGAAGGGACACTCTCCTACGAGCAGTACTTC. It specifies CASSVEGTLSYEQYF. This chain joins TRBV9 and TRBJ2-7, with a weak D call TRBD1 (6 bases). This CDR3 region has 15 residues. Germline CDR1 is SGDLS and CDR2 is YYNGEE. V lost 0 bases to trimming and J lost 0 bases, with 10 bases between them.

This clonotype was seen ten or more times. V gene TRBV4-1 combines with J gene TRBJ2-5; D might be TRBD2 (6 bases). This CDR3 contains 12 residues. CDR1 and CDR2 from the germline V gene are MGHRA and YSYEKL. V was pared by 0 bases and J by 8 bases, with 7 bases between. CDR3 in amino acids: CASSQEAGTQYF. The CDR3 nucleotides read TGCGCCAGCAGCCAAGAAGCGGGTACCCAGTACTTC.

This clonotype has a handful of counts. J is TRBJ2-5 and V is TRBV11-2; D call uncertain. This CDR3 region has 13 residues. Germline CDR1 reads SGHAT; CDR2 reads FQNNGV. The V gene lost 4 bases and the J gene lost 5 bases, with 11 bases spanning the gap. Here the CDR3 DNA reads TGTGCCAGCAGCTCCGGAGTTCGGGAGACCCAGTACTTC. This gives the protein CASSSGVRETQYF.

The rearrangement joins TRBV12-3 or TRBV12-4 to TRBJ2-7; a possible D gene is TRBD2 (5 bases). The CDR3 spans 11 residues. V was shortened by 4 bases and J by 7 bases, with 8 bases between the two germline ends. CDR3 sequence (DNA): TGTGCCAGCAGTTCTCCGGGAGAGCAGTACTTC. Its translation is CASSSPGEQYF.

This clonotype is termed medium-sized. V gene TRBV4-1 combines with J gene TRBJ2-4, with D maybe TRBD1 (6 bases). CDR1 MGHRA and CDR2 YSYEKL come from the germline V gene. Trimming removed 5 bases at V and 0 bases at J, with 23 bases between. This CDR3 contains 19 residues. The CDR3 coding sequence is TGCGCCAGCAGCTTTCGGTACAGGGAAACCATCTTAGCCAAAAACATTCAGTACTTC. Its protein is CASSFRYRETILAKNIQYF.

This clonotype was seen many times. The gene calls are TRBV3-1 and TRBJ2-5; D perhaps matches TRBD2 (5 bases). The V and J ends lost 6 bases and 7 bases respectively, with 18 bases between them. The CDR3 runs 14 residues. Germline V gene lookup returns CDR1 LGHDT and CDR2 YNNKEL (reference sequence). CDR3 nucleotides: TGTGCCAGCAGTCCCCGAGCGGCGCATGGGACCCAGTACTTC. This sequence encodes CASSPRAAHGTQYF.